These 18 T cell receptor beta chains were sequenced from one sample in a study of T-cell reconstitution after alpha-beta-depleted transplantation in children listed by TCRdb under 2016. The library relied on PCR. Sequencing used an Illumina HiSeq 2500. Molecular barcoding was employed in the preparation of TCR libraries, with unique molecular identifiers being used to normalize TCRbeta repertoire quantification. TCRdb reanalyzed the raw reads on its own, using fastp at Q25 for trimming and MiXCR for clone calling, and kept in-frame beta chains. Every distinct CDR3 protein forms one entry, paired with its most common genes and DNA. In all, the sample holds about 200,000 distinct CDR3 sequences, and approximately 8% of those were seen once. Of the sample, 35% to 40% falls within the top ten clones. The treatment or condition label, read with the paper, signifies: allogeneic hematopoietic cell transplantation with graft depleted of TCRalphabeta T cells and CD19 B cells.

The starting material was PBMCs, mostly from graft donor cells, obtained 360 days after TCRalphabeta/CD19-depleted stem cell transplant. Receptors were obtained from a male patient between 2 and 9 years old who had a stem cell transplant for acute myeloid leukemia, so the T cells may come from the graft donor.

This clonotype has more than one count but fewer than ten. The chain is built from TRBV12-3 or TRBV12-4 and TRBJ2-5; D unclear. Deletions cut 1 base from V and 2 bases from J, with 5 bases between. This CDR3 contains 13 residues. In DNA, the CDR3 is TGTGCCAGCAGTTTAGGCGAACAAGAGACCCAGTACTTC. Translating gives CASSLGEQETQYF.

This clonotype showed up just a few times. V and J are TRBV5-1 and TRBJ2-5; D is uncertain. V dropped 3 bases and J dropped 1 base, with 13 bases sitting between them. Germline V gives CDR1 SGHRS, CDR2 YFSETQ. This CDR3 region has 15 residues. The CDR3 DNA is TGCGCCAGCAGCTCTGAAGACCCCCTCCAAGAGACCCAGTACTTC. Protein: CASSSEDPLQETQYF.

This clonotype was observed many times. The junction differs from germline at one of its ends, possibly a read error. The rearrangement links TRBV20-1 to TRBJ2-2, with D perhaps matching TRBD1 (6 bases). The CDR3 is 16 residues long. CDR1 is DFQATT, CDR2 SNEGSKA, per germline (reference sequence). CDR3 sequence (DNA): TGCAGTGCTCAAAATACAGGGTCTGGAAACATCGGGGAGCTGTTTTTT. Its protein is CSAQNTGSGNIGELFF.

Points on this clonotype: Being one base from a much bigger clone, this may be a read error. This chain uses TRBV2 with TRBJ2-5; D is unresolved. V gave up 1 base and J gave up 1 base, with 1 base separating them. Germline assignment: CDR1 SNHLY and CDR2 FYNNEI. The CDR3 runs 12 residues. The CDR3 nucleotides are TGTGCCAGCAGTGAAGTCCAAGAGACCCAGTACTTC. Its protein product is CASSEVQETQYF.

The V and J genes are TRBV9 and TRBJ2-5; D is perhaps TRBD1 or TRBD2 (5 bases each). This CDR3 contains 14 residues. Germline V lookup: CDR1 SGDLS, CDR2 YYNGEE. Trimming took 4 bases from V and 5 from J, leaving 15 bases between them. In nucleotides, the CDR3 is TGTGCCAGCAGCCGGGACGCAGGGAGCGAGACCCAGTACTTC. It translates to CASSRDAGSETQYF.

This clonotype occurred many times. The chain is built from TRBV29-1 and TRBJ2-1, with a possible D match to TRBD1 (6 bases). The CDR3 is 14 residues long. CDR1 is SQVTM and CDR2 is ANQGSEA in the germline V gene. The V and J ends lost 3 bases and 7 bases respectively, with 16 bases between them. The CDR3 loop reads CSVDRVGGQNEQFF. Written as DNA, the CDR3 is TGCAGCGTTGATAGGGTAGGGGGACAAAATGAGCAGTTCTTC.

This clonotype was counted ten times or more. This rearrangement joins TRBV5-1 to TRBJ2-2, with TRBD1 identical over 7 bases. Trimming at V came to 9 bases and at J to 2 bases, leaving 7 bases not matched to a gene. The CDR3 contains 14 residues. Germline values: CDR1 SGHRS, CDR2 YFSETQ. For the CDR3, the DNA is TGCGCCAACCGCCGGGACAGTAACACCGGGGAGCTGTTTTTT. It translates to CANRRDSNTGELFF.

This clonotype has ten or more counts. The chain uses TRBV6-1 and TRBJ2-2; no firm D call. Germline CDR1 MNHNS, CDR2 SASEGT. The CDR3 extends over 13 amino acids. Trimming pared 5 bases from V and 6 bases from J, leaving 10 bases between. The CDR3 DNA is TGTGCCAGCAGTCCCCCGATCGCCGGGGAGCTGTTTTTT. Translation: CASSPPIAGELFF.

This chain uses TRBV12-3 or TRBV12-4 with TRBJ2-1; TRBD2 matches 10 bases. CDR3 length equals 15 residues. The J segment lost 8 bases and the V segment lost 3 bases, leaving 7 bases of the junction unmatched. The CDR3 sequence is CASSLSGRAPHEQFF. The CDR3 DNA is TGTGCCAGCAGTTTGAGCGGGAGGGCCCCCCATGAGCAGTTCTTC.

The rearrangement links TRBV19 to TRBJ2-1, with TRBD2 identical over 13 bases. V trimming: 5 bases; J trimming: 10 bases; junction bases outside the gene matches: 8. The CDR3 length is 15 residues. Germline V CDR1 and CDR2: LNHDA, SQIVND (reference sequence). The CDR3 reads CASSARLAGGGEQFF. In DNA, the CDR3 is TGTGCCAGTAGTGCCCGACTAGCGGGAGGAGGCGAGCAGTTCTTC.

The chain carries TRBV15 and TRBJ2-5, with D hard to call. Germline CDR1 LNHNV, CDR2 YYDKDF (reference sequence). The CDR3 is 12 residues long. V was trimmed by 2 bases and J by 3 bases, leaving 4 bases between them. Here the CDR3 DNA reads TGTGCCACCAGCAGACCCAAAGAGACCCAGTACTTC. Its translation is CATSRPKETQYF.

CDR3 sequence (DNA): TGTGCCAGCAAAAATCCGGACGAGCAGTACTTC. This codes for CASKNPDEQYF. The chain uses TRBV2 and TRBJ2-7; D is undetermined. With 7 bases removed from V and 5 bases from J, the gap between germline ends came to 9 bases. The length of the CDR3 is 11 residues. The germline V gene has CDR1 SNHLY and CDR2 FYNNEI.

This clonotype showed up many times. J is TRBJ1-1 and V is TRBV20-1; TRBD1 matches at 10 bases. The V gene end was trimmed by 4 bases and the J gene end by 0 bases; junction bases not matched to a gene: 14. CDR1 and CDR2 from the germline V gene are DFQATT and SNEGSKA (reference sequence). The CDR3 covers 18 residues. For the CDR3, the DNA is TGCAGTGCTATCCCCCTCGGGACAGGGGCCCCCATGAACACTGAAGCTTTCTTT. It yields the protein CSAIPLGTGAPMNTEAFF.

J is TRBJ2-7 and V is TRBV4-1; TRBD2 matches 8 bases. CDR1 is MGHRA and CDR2 is YSYEKL in the germline V gene. CDR3 size: 18 residues. V lost 2 bases to trimming and J lost 2 bases; unmatched junction nucleotides: 14. CDR3 nucleotide sequence: TGCGCCAGCAGCCAACCCCCACCCGAAACTAGCGGTCCCTACGAGCAGTACTTC. This sequence encodes CASSQPPPETSGPYEQYF.

The chain recombines TRBV20-1 with TRBJ2-2, with D maybe TRBD1 (6 bases). The ends were cut back, 3 bases at V and 2 bases at J, with 13 bases in the middle. CDR1 is DFQATT, CDR2 SNEGSKA, per germline (reference sequence). The CDR3 has 15 amino acids. Here the CDR3 DNA reads TGCAGTGCTAGCCATTACAGGGTTAACACCGGGGAGCTGTTTTTT. This gives the protein CSASHYRVNTGELFF.

In its sample, this clonotype was seen many times. The rearrangement joins TRBV20-1 to TRBJ1-2, with D unclear. From germline, CDR1 is DFQATT and CDR2 SNEGSKA (reference sequence). CDR3 length: 12 residues. The V and J ends lost 0 bases and 4 bases respectively, with 6 bases between them. The CDR3 nucleotides are TGCAGTGCTAGAGATGACACCTATGGCTACACCTTC. This translates into CSARDDTYGYTF.

The CDR3 reads CASSPMGAISADTQYF. CDR3 in DNA: TGTGCCAGCAGCCCCATGGGGGCTATCAGCGCTGATACGCAGTATTTT. V and J are TRBV3-1 and TRBJ2-3; a possible D gene is TRBD1 (6 bases). The CDR3 has 16 amino acids. Germline V gene data show CDR1 as LGHDT and CDR2 as YNNKEL (reference sequence). Deletions cut 4 bases from V and 6 bases from J, with 20 bases between.

This clonotype was recorded many times. The chain combines TRBV5-1 with TRBJ1-4, with D hard to call. This CDR3 contains 12 residues. Trimming cost V 4 bases and J 7 bases, with 8 bases left between them. CDR1 is SGHRS and CDR2 is YFSETQ in the germline V gene. The DNA for the CDR3 is TGCGCCAGCAGCGACGAGGTTGAAAAACTGTTTTTT. Translation: CASSDEVEKLFF.